This TCR beta chain is drawn from a study of blood T cell repertoires in COVID-19. The assay was immunoSEQ multiplex PCR, and TCRdb's table has in-frame clones only and misses some. The sample holds some 45,000 clones, 93% seen once. The germline V gene encodes CDR1 SGHVS and CDR2 FQNEAQ. Trimming cost V 5 bases and J 5 bases; bases outside gene matches: 10. This CDR3 has 15 amino acids. The source of this sequence is a man aged 55 to 70 with COVID-19, enrolled during active disease. The chain links TRBV7-8 to TRBJ2-7, with 9 bases identical to TRBD1. Sequencing input: peripheral blood. The CDR3 region is CASSNTGQGNNEQYF. In nucleotides, the CDR3 is TGTGCCAGCAGCAATACGGGACAGGGCAACAACGAGCAGTACTTC.